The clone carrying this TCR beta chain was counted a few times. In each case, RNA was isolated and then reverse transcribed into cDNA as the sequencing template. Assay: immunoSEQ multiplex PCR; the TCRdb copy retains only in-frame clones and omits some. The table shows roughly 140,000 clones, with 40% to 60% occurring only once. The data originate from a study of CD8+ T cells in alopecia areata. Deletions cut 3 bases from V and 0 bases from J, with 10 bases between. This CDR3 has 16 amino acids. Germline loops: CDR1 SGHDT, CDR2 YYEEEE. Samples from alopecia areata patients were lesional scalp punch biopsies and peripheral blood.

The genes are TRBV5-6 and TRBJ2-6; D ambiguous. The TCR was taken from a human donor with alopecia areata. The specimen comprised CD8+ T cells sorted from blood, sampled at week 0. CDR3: CASSSYRGSGANVLTF. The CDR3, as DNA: TGTGCCAGCAGCTCGTATAGAGGCTCTGGGGCCAACGTCCTGACTTTC.